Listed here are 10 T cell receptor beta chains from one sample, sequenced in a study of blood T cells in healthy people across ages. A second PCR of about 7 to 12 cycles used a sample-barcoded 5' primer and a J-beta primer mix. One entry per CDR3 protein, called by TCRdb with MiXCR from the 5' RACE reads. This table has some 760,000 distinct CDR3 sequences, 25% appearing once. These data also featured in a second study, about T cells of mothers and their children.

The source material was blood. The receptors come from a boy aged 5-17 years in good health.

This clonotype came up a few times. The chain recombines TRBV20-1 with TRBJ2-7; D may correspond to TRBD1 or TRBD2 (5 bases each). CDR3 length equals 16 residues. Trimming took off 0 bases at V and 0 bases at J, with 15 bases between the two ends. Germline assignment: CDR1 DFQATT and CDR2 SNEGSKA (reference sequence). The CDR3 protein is CSARDFGDGDSYEQYF. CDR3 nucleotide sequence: TGCAGTGCTAGAGACTTTGGGGACGGAGACTCCTACGAGCAGTACTTC.

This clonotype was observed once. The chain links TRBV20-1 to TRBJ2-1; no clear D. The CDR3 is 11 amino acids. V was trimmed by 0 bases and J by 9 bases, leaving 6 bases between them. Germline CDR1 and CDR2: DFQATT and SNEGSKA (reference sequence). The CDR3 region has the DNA TGCAGTGCTAGAGACCGGACTGAGCAGTTCTTC. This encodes CSARDRTEQFF.

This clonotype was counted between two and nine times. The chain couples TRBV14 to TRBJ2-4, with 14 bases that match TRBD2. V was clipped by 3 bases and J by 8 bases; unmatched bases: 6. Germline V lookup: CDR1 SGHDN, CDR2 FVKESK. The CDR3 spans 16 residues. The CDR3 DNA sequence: TGTGCCAGCAGCCACGGGGGACTAGCGGGAGTTGACATTCAGTACTTC. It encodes CASSHGGLAGVDIQYF.

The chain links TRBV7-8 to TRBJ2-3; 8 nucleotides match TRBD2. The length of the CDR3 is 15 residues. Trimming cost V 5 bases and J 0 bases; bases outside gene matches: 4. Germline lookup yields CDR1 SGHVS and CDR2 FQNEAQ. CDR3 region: CASSAGGASTDTQYF. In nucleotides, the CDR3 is TGTGCCAGCAGCGCCGGGGGGGCTAGCACAGATACGCAGTATTTT.

The CDR3 nucleotides read TGTGCCAGCAGTTTAGCGGTTGACGAGCAGTACTTC. This sequence encodes CASSLAVDEQYF. The genes are TRBV12-3 or TRBV12-4 and TRBJ2-7; D remains ambiguous. The CDR3 is 12 amino acids. V lost 0 bases to trimming and J lost 5 bases, with 5 bases between them.

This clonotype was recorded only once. The CDR3 protein is CSARRRRPNLTNEQFF. CDR3 coding DNA: TGCAGTGCTAGAAGGCGTCGCCCCAACCTTACCAATGAGCAGTTCTTC. The chain uses TRBV20-1 and TRBJ2-1; D is undetermined. Looked up from germline, CDR1 is DFQATT and CDR2 is SNEGSKA (reference sequence). The CDR3 has 16 amino acids. Trimming stripped 2 bases from V and 6 bases from J, with 20 bases between.

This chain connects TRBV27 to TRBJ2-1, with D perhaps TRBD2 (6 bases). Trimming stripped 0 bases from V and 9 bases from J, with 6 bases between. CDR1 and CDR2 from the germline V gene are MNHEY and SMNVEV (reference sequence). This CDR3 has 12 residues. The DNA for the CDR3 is TGTGCCAGCAGTTTATCCGGGAGTGAGCAGTTCTTC. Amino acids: CASSLSGSEQFF.

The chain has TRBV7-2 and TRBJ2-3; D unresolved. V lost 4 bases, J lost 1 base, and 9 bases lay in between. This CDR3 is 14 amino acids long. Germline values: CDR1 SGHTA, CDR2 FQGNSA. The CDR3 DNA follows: TGTGCCAGCAGCTACGACTCACGCACAGATACGCAGTATTTT. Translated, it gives CASSYDSRTDTQYF.

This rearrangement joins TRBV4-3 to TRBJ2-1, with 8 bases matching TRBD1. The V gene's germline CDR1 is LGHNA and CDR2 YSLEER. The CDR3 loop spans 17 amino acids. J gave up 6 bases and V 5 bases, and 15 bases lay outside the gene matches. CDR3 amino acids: CASSGMDRASGFNEQFF. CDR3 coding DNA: TGCGCCAGCAGCGGGATGGACAGGGCGTCGGGGTTCAATGAGCAGTTCTTC.

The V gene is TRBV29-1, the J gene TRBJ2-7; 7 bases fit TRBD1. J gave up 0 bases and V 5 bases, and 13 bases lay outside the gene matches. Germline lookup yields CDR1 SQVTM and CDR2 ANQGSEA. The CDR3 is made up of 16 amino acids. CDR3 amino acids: CSVRGAPGQTSYEQYF. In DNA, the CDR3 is TGCAGCGTTCGTGGGGCCCCGGGACAGACCTCCTACGAGCAGTACTTC.